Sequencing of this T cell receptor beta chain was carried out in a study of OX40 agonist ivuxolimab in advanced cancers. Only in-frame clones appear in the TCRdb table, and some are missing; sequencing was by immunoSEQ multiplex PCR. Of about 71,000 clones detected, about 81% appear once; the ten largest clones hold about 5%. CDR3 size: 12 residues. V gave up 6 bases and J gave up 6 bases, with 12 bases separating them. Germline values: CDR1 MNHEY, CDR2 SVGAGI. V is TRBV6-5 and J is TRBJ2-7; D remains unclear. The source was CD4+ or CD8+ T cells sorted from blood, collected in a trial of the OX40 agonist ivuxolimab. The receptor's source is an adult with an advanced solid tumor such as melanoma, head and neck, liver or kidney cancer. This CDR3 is CASRSGFGEQYF. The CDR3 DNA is TGTGCCAGCAGGTCGGGTTTCGGCGAGCAGTACTTC.